This passage covers 10 T cell receptor beta chains from one sample sequenced in a study of shared clonotypes between healthy human individuals. The protocol was immunoSEQ multiplex PCR, while the TCRdb copy is restricted to in-frame clones and leaves out a portion. This sample has under 650,000 clones, with roughly 95% found just once. The sequenced material came from naive CD4+ T cells sorted from blood. Subset meaning: CD45RA+ positively selected. These receptors were collected from a woman in her twenties or thirties in good health.

The CDR3 DNA follows: TGTGCCAGTAGTATACCGGGACCCAGCTCCTACGAGCAGTACTTC. It translates to CASSIPGPSSYEQYF. The rearrangement links TRBV19 to TRBJ2-5; D is perhaps TRBD1 or TRBD2 (5 bases each). The J call may be in error: the DNA end matches TRBJ2-7 better. Germline CDR1 is LNHDA and CDR2 is SQIVND (reference sequence). The CDR3 sequence is 15 residues long.

The V and J genes are TRBV7-9 and TRBJ2-1; 7 bases are shared with TRBD1. Germline CDR1 and CDR2: SEHNR and FQNEAQ (reference sequence). The CDR3 length is 15 residues. After removal of 5 bases from V and 3 bases from J, the junction contained 7 bases not matched to a gene. This chain's CDR3 is CASSRRQGIYNEQFF. In nucleotides, the CDR3 is TGTGCCAGCAGCCGGCGACAGGGAATCTACAATGAGCAGTTCTTC. Variable domain in full (rest from reference TRBV7-9 and TRBJ2-1): DTGVSQNPRHKITKRGQNVTFRCDPISEHNRLYWYRQTLGQGPEFLTYFQNEAQLEKSRLLSDRFSAERPKGSFSTLEIQRTEQGDSAMYLCASSRRQGIYNEQFFGPGTRLTVL.

This chain links TRBV20-1 with TRBJ2-3; D not certain. Germline CDR1 DFQATT, CDR2 SNEGSKA (reference sequence). Trimming stripped 6 bases from V and 5 bases from J, with 9 bases between. The CDR3 has 11 amino acids. CDR3 sequence reads: CSAARVDTQYF. The CDR3 DNA sequence: TGCAGTGCGGCCCGGGTAGATACGCAGTATTTT.

The chain uses TRBV23-1 and TRBJ2-5; D unclear. Near its end, the DNA agrees better with TRBJ2-7, so the J call may be wrong. TRBV23-1 is recorded as an ORF, its role being uncertain. The CDR3 contains 16 residues. The CDR3 DNA reads TGCGCCAGCCTGGGATCTACAGTGGCGAGCTCCTACGAGCAGTACTTC. Amino acids: CASLGSTVASSYEQYF.

The chain joins TRBV5-1 to TRBJ2-7, with D unclear. V was cut by 0 bases and J by 3 bases, with 13 bases left in between. Per germline, CDR1 SGHRS and CDR2 YFSETQ. There are 15 residues in the CDR3. The DNA of the CDR3 is TGCGCCAGCAGCTTGGATATGGGAATCTTCTACGAGCAGTACTTC. It codes for CASSLDMGIFYEQYF.

The V call is TRBV2, the J call TRBJ2-7; D gene ambiguous. V was clipped by 4 bases and J by 6 bases, with 10 bases between them. CDR1 and CDR2 (germline): SNHLY, FYNNEI. The CDR3 consists of 12 residues. The CDR3: CASSVLPPEQYF. For the CDR3, the DNA is TGTGCCAGCAGTGTACTACCCCCCGAGCAGTACTTC.

The chain recombines TRBV5-1 with TRBJ1-4, with 11 nucleotides matching TRBD1. The germline V gene has CDR1 SGHRS and CDR2 YFSETQ. The CDR3 sequence is 17 residues long. With 5 bases clipped from V and 7 bases from J, the junction kept 13 bases outside the gene matches. The CDR3 nucleotides read TGCGCCAGCAGTTCCGGGACAGGGGGGACCTCTGGTGAAAAACTGTTTTTT. This translates into CASSSGTGGTSGEKLFF.

CDR3: CASSQALAGGPYEQYF. The CDR3, as DNA: TGTGCCAGCAGTCAGGCACTAGCGGGAGGCCCCTACGAGCAGTACTTC. The chain links TRBV6-4 to TRBJ2-7; 12 bases match TRBD2. Germline CDR1 and CDR2: MRHNA and SNTAGT. V dropped 5 bases and J dropped 2; count of bases not matched to a gene: 7. CDR3 length: 16 residues.

The chain combines TRBV10-2 with TRBJ2-1; TRBD2 matches 11 bases. The V gene end was trimmed by 5 bases and the J gene end by 4 bases; junction bases not matched to a gene: 4. Germline V gives CDR1 WSHSY, CDR2 SAAADI. CDR3 size: 15 residues. CDR3 sequence: CASSSGTSGYNEQFF. CDR3 nucleotides: TGCGCCAGCAGTTCCGGGACTAGCGGTTACAATGAGCAGTTCTTC.

The chain employs TRBV5-4 and TRBJ2-2; D is unclear. The germline V gene has CDR1 SGHNT and CDR2 YYREEE (reference sequence). The V end lost 0 bases, the J end lost 7 bases, and 7 bases lay between the germline ends. There are 13 residues in the CDR3. The CDR3 spells CASSLVGGGELFF. Written as DNA, the CDR3 is TGTGCCAGCAGCTTGGTGGGCGGCGGGGAGCTGTTTTTT.